The T cell receptor (beta chain) described here comes from a study of cytomegalovirus exposure and HLA in healthy donors. Across the study: A previous analysis identified 117 million unique TCR beta sequences derived from 180 million or so T cells. Overall study findings and caveats: TCR beta chains numbering more than 150 were designated cytomegalovirus-associated. It has been reported that TCR beta sequences accurately predicted the HLA-A and HLA-B alleles of most subjects.

PCR primers comprised 60 Vbeta and 13 Jbeta primers. The repertoire was sequenced with immunoSEQ multiplex PCR; TCRdb's copy has only in-frame clones and lacks some. The sample holds about 160,000 clones, roughly four fifths seen once. V shed 1 base and J 6 bases; nucleotides not matched to a gene: 7. CDR1 SGHRS and CDR2 YFSETQ come from the germline V gene. This CDR3 spans 16 amino acids. This clone was counted only a few times. The antigen is not known. This clonotype originated in a female donor in good health and CMV-seronegative. This chain links TRBV5-1 with TRBJ1-6; TRBD1 matches at 7 bases. Sequencing was done on a sample of PBMCs. CDR3: CASSLQGGSSNSPLHF. The CDR3 DNA follows: TGCGCCAGCAGCTTGCAGGGGGGTAGCTCTAATTCACCCCTCCACTTT.